The clone carrying this T cell receptor beta chain came up a few times. What it binds is not known. The TCRbeta library was prepared with unique molecular identifiers. TCRdb reanalysed the PCR reads using MiXCR and keeps one entry per CDR3 protein. The sample has approximately 500,000 distinct CDR3 sequences; more than 20% are singletons. These data belong to a study of T-cell reconstitution after alpha-beta-depleted transplantation in children. Study-level results: T-cell counts and diversity were attributed mostly to newly produced T cells one year after transplant.

The germline V gene encodes CDR1 MNHEY and CDR2 SVGAGI. The CDR3 has 13 amino acids. The ends were cut back, 1 base at V and 6 bases at J, with 6 bases in the middle. This clonotype originated in a boy under three years old with Wiskott-Aldrich syndrome, due to receive a stem cell transplant. V gene TRBV6-5 combines with J gene TRBJ2-2; a weak D match, TRBD1 (5 bases). The sequencing used PBMCs, collected before TCRalphabeta/CD19-depleted stem cell transplant. Here the CDR3 DNA reads TGTGCCAGCAGTTACTTAGGGGCCGGGGAGCTGTTTTTT. Its translation is CASSYLGAGELFF.